The source of this T cell receptor beta chain is a study of CD4 T cells in relation to SARS-CoV-2 and coronaviruses. Turning to the study itself: Convalescent patients were fewer than 10 males and a few females; two were Hispanic.

Concerning this clone: What it binds is not known.

CDR3 length: 15 amino acids. CDR1 is MNHEY, CDR2 SVGAGI, per germline. V lost 11 bases, J lost 0 bases, and 17 bases lay in between. The protocol was immunoSEQ multiplex PCR, while the TCRdb copy is restricted to in-frame clones and leaves out a portion. The profile shows tens of thousands of clones, approximately 80% of them singletons. Sorted naive or memory CD4+ cells met CEF peptides for over 9 days. The TCR was taken from an adult with COVID-19. The V gene is TRBV6-5, the J gene TRBJ2-4; D gene ambiguous. Sequenced input: naive CD4+ T cells from PBMCs, cultured in vitro. Subset described: naive CD4+ T cells isolated by negative enrichment. The DNA for the CDR3 is TGTGCCTCAGCGCCGGGCCCTCGAGCCAAAAACATTCAGTACTTC. Its translation is CASAPGPRAKNIQYF.